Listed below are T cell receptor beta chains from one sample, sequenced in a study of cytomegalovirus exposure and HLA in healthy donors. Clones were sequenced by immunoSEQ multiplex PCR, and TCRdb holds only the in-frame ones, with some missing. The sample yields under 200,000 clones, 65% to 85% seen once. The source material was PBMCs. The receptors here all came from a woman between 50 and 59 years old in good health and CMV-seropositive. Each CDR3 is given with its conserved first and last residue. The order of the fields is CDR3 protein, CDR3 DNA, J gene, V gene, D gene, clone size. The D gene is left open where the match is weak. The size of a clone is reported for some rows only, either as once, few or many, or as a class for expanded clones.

CASSLAQAQETQYF,TGTGCCAGCAGCTTGGCACAGGCACAAGAGACCCAGTACTTC,TRBJ2-5,TRBV5-4,NA,NA
CASRLGVAADGDTQYF,TGTGCCAGCAGGCTGGGCGTAGCGGCGGATGGAGATACGCAGTATTTT,TRBJ2-3,TRBV27,NA,NA
CASSLWGQVNEQFF,TGTGCCAGCAGTTTATGGGGACAGGTCAATGAGCAGTTCTTC,TRBJ2-1,TRBV28,TRBD1,NA
CSSSLVAGGHSSYEQYF,TGTTCCAGCAGCTTAGTAGCGGGGGGCCATAGCTCCTACGAGCAGTACTTC,TRBJ2-7,TRBV7-9,TRBD2,NA
CASSPPRGVNSPLHF,TGTGCCAGCAGTCCCCCCAGGGGGGTCAATTCACCCCTCCACTTT,TRBJ1-6,TRBV28,TRBD1,NA
CAWSRQGYGYTF,TGTGCCTGGAGTCGACAGGGCTATGGCTACACCTTC,TRBJ1-2,TRBV30,TRBD1,few
CAWSLGQGESPLHF,TGTGCCTGGAGTTTGGGACAGGGAGAATCACCCCTCCACTTT,TRBJ1-6,TRBV30,TRBD1,NA
CASSLGAGGGYGYTF,TGTGCCAGCAGCTTGGGCGCGGGAGGCGGCTACGGCTACACCTTC,TRBJ1-2,TRBV5-6,NA,NA
CASSFPAGGEEQYF,TGTGCCAGCAGCTTTCCGGCAGGGGGAGAAGAGCAGTACTTC,TRBJ2-7,TRBV7-9,TRBD1,once
CASSETGESNQPQHF,TGCGCCAGCAGCGAAACAGGGGAGAGCAATCAGCCCCAGCATTTT,TRBJ1-5,TRBV4-3,TRBD1,NA
CASSPGVAEAFF,TGTGCCAGCTCACCAGGTGTCGCGGAGGCTTTCTTT,TRBJ1-1,TRBV18,NA,NA
CATTPRPGDQPQHF,TGCGCCACTACACCCCGGCCGGGGGACCAGCCCCAGCATTTT,TRBJ1-5,TRBV7-8,NA,NA
CASRTDNYGYTF,TGTGCCAGCAGGACTGATAACTATGGCTACACCTTC,TRBJ1-2,TRBV2,NA,NA
CASSPIGVVTEAFF,TGTGCCAGCAGCCCTATCGGGGTCGTAACTGAAGCTTTCTTT,TRBJ1-1,TRBV11-2,NA,NA
CASSVGRTGVETQYF,TGTGCCAGCAGCGTAGGTCGGACAGGGGTGGAGACCCAGTACTTC,TRBJ2-5,TRBV9,TRBD1,NA
CASSVGLAETEQFF,TGTGCCAGCAGTGTGGGACTAGCGGAGACCGAGCAGTTCTTC,TRBJ2-1,TRBV2,TRBD2,NA
CASSPSNRVVNGYTF,TGTGCCAGCAGCCCCTCTAACAGGGTGGTTAATGGCTACACCTTC,TRBJ1-2,TRBV7-6,NA,NA
CASSPRSGDQPQHF,TGTGCCAGCTCACCACGAAGCGGCGATCAGCCCCAGCATTTT,TRBJ1-5,TRBV18,NA,NA
CASITTDGYTF,TGTGCCAGTATCACCACAGATGGCTACACCTTC,TRBJ1-2,TRBV19,NA,NA
CASSVGGSMNTEAFF,TGTGCCAGCAGCGTAGGAGGCAGCATGAACACTGAAGCTTTCTTT,TRBJ1-1,TRBV9,NA,NA
CASSYRAGNTEAFF,TGCGCCAGCAGCTACAGGGCGGGGAACACTGAAGCTTTCTTT,TRBJ1-1,TRBV4-1,NA,NA
CASSPAQGARSNEKLFF,TGTGCCAGCAGTCCGGCGCAGGGGGCAAGATCCAACGAAAAACTGTTTTTT,TRBJ1-4,TRBV28,TRBD1,few
CASSVDQLRGTQYF,TGTGCCAGCAGCGTAGACCAGCTGCGGGGGACCCAGTACTTC,TRBJ2-5,TRBV9,NA,NA
CASSLIDGYTF,TGTGCCAGCAGCCTTATAGATGGCTACACCTTC,TRBJ1-2,TRBV7-9,NA,NA
CASSFPERGTRTQYF,TGTGCCAGCAGCTTCCCGGAGCGGGGGACAAGGACCCAGTACTTC,TRBJ2-5,TRBV5-4,TRBD2,NA
CASSITGQGAMNTEAFF,TGTGCCAGCTCTATAACGGGACAGGGGGCTATGAACACTGAAGCTTTCTTT,TRBJ1-1,TRBV28,TRBD1,NA
CASSPWAGADTIYF,TGTGCCAGCAGCCCCTGGGCAGGGGCGGACACCATATATTTT,TRBJ1-3,TRBV2,NA,NA
CASSGHRGSYNEQFF,TGTGCCAGCAGTGGGCACAGGGGGTCCTACAATGAGCAGTTCTTC,TRBJ2-1,TRBV28,TRBD1,NA
CATRGGRFSSYNSPLHF,TGTGCCACCAGGGGGGGAAGGTTCTCCTCCTATAATTCACCCCTCCACTTT,TRBJ1-6,TRBV11-3,TRBD1,NA
CASSEGGTSYNEQFF,TGTGCCAGCAGCGAGGGGGGGACCTCCTACAATGAGCAGTTCTTC,TRBJ2-1,TRBV9,NA,once
CAPVPLYGYTF,TGTGCCCCAGTGCCTCTCTATGGCTACACCTTC,TRBJ1-2,TRBV9,NA,NA
CAWSVRGAASLGWTF,TGTGCCTGGTCCGTCCGTGGGGCAGCCTCCTTGGGTTGGACCTTC,TRBJ1-2,TRBV30,NA,NA
CASSLVGQGVGAFF,TGTGCCAGCAGCTTGGTGGGACAGGGGGTCGGCGCTTTCTTT,TRBJ1-1,TRBV5-4,TRBD1,NA
CAWSQQGPTEAFF,TGTGCCTGGAGTCAACAGGGGCCCACTGAAGCTTTCTTT,TRBJ1-1,TRBV30,TRBD1,NA
CASSLEGLLNTGELFF,TGTGCCAGCAGCTTAGAAGGACTACTAAACACCGGGGAGCTGTTTTTT,TRBJ2-2,TRBV7-2,NA,NA
CASTEGPNSPLHF,TGTGCCAGCACGGAGGGACCTAATTCACCCCTCCACTTT,TRBJ1-6,TRBV28,NA,once
CASSRLVFAQETQYF,TGTGCCAGCAGTCGACTAGTTTTTGCACAAGAGACCCAGTACTTC,TRBJ2-5,TRBV6-5,NA,NA
CSVEGRERRNEQFF,TGCAGCGTTGAGGGGCGGGAGAGGCGCAATGAGCAGTTCTTC,TRBJ2-1,TRBV29-1,TRBD2,NA
CASSLGLQQETQYF,TGTGCCAGCAGCTTAGGACTGCAACAAGAGACCCAGTACTTC,TRBJ2-5,TRBV7-2,NA,once
CASSPLRQGRGYTF,TGTGCCAGCAGTCCACTCCGACAGGGTCGGGGCTACACCTTC,TRBJ1-2,TRBV28,TRBD1,NA
CASSFPGGTVNVLTF,TGCGCCAGCAGCTTCCCAGGTGGAACTGTTAACGTCCTGACTTTC,TRBJ2-6,TRBV5-1,NA,NA
CASNRGMPKYGYTF,TGTGCCAGTAATAGAGGCATGCCTAAGTATGGCTACACCTTC,TRBJ1-2,TRBV19,NA,NA
CASSLAGGTNYGYTF,TGTGCCAGCAGCTTAGCGGGGGGGACTAACTATGGCTACACCTTC,TRBJ1-2,TRBV7-9,NA,NA
CASSPQLGQDNYGYTF,TGTGCCAGCAGCCCTCAACTAGGACAGGATAACTATGGCTACACCTTC,TRBJ1-2,TRBV5-6,TRBD1,NA
CASRGLGNEQFF,TGTGCCAGCAGGGGACTAGGGAATGAGCAGTTCTTC,TRBJ2-1,TRBV27,TRBD2,NA
CASSQVIRGQPNYGYTF,TGCGCCAGCAGCCAAGTAATACGGGGACAGCCGAACTATGGCTACACCTTC,TRBJ1-2,TRBV4-1,TRBD1,NA
CGGGTQYF,TGTGGCGGAGGGACCCAGTACTTC,TRBJ2-5,TRBV7-3,NA,NA
CASSLRSPPYEQYF,TGTGCCAGCAGTTTAAGGAGCCCCCCATACGAGCAGTACTTC,TRBJ2-7,TRBV28,NA,NA
CASSQGGPAGDLAKNIQYF,TGCGCCAGCAGCCAAGGGGGACCAGCGGGAGATCTGGCCAAAAACATTCAGTACTTC,TRBJ2-4,TRBV4-3,TRBD2,NA
CASSYTPSPVRVNEQFF,TGCGCCAGCAGCTATACTCCTTCTCCGGTCAGGGTTAATGAGCAGTTCTTC,TRBJ2-1,TRBV4-1,NA,NA